What follows is one TCR beta chain and its context. This record comes from a study of blood T cell repertoires in COVID-19. As originally analysed: Reference gene primers were amplified, and this amplification served to estimate nucleated cell counts. Assay used: immunoSEQ multiplex PCR; TCRdb lists only in-frame clones, some missing. V and J calls and clone size are as listed in that table; D and trimming were resolved from the DNA. This sample has around 190,000 clones, with 84% found just once. The CDR3 runs 13 residues. Trimming pared 7 bases from V and 3 bases from J, leaving 13 bases between. Germline values: CDR1 SNHLY, CDR2 FYNNEI. Participant-reported clinical history was the basis for cohort assignment.

The sequenced sample consisted of PBMCs or T cells enriched from blood (not recorded which). The genes are TRBV2 and TRBJ2-7; TRBD1 might be the D (6 bases). This clonotype was obtained from a woman aged 25 to 39 who had been exposed to COVID-19. CDR3 residues: CASTRDTGYEQYF. For the CDR3, the DNA is TGTGCCAGCACTCGGGACACGGGCTACGAGCAGTACTTC.